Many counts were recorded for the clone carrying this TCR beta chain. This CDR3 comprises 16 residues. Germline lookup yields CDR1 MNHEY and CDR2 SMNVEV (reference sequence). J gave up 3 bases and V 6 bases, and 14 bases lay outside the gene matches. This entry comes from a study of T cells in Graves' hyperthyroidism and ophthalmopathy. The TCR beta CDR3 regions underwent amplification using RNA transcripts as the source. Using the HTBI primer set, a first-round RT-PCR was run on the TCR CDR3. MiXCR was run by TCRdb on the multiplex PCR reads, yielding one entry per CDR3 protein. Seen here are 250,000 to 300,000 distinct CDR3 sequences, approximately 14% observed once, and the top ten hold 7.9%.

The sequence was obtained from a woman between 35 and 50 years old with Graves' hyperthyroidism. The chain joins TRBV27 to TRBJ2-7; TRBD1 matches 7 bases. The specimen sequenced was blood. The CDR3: CASRQSWTGEVYEQYF. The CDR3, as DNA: TGTGCCAGCAGGCAGTCCTGGACAGGTGAAGTCTACGAGCAGTACTTC.